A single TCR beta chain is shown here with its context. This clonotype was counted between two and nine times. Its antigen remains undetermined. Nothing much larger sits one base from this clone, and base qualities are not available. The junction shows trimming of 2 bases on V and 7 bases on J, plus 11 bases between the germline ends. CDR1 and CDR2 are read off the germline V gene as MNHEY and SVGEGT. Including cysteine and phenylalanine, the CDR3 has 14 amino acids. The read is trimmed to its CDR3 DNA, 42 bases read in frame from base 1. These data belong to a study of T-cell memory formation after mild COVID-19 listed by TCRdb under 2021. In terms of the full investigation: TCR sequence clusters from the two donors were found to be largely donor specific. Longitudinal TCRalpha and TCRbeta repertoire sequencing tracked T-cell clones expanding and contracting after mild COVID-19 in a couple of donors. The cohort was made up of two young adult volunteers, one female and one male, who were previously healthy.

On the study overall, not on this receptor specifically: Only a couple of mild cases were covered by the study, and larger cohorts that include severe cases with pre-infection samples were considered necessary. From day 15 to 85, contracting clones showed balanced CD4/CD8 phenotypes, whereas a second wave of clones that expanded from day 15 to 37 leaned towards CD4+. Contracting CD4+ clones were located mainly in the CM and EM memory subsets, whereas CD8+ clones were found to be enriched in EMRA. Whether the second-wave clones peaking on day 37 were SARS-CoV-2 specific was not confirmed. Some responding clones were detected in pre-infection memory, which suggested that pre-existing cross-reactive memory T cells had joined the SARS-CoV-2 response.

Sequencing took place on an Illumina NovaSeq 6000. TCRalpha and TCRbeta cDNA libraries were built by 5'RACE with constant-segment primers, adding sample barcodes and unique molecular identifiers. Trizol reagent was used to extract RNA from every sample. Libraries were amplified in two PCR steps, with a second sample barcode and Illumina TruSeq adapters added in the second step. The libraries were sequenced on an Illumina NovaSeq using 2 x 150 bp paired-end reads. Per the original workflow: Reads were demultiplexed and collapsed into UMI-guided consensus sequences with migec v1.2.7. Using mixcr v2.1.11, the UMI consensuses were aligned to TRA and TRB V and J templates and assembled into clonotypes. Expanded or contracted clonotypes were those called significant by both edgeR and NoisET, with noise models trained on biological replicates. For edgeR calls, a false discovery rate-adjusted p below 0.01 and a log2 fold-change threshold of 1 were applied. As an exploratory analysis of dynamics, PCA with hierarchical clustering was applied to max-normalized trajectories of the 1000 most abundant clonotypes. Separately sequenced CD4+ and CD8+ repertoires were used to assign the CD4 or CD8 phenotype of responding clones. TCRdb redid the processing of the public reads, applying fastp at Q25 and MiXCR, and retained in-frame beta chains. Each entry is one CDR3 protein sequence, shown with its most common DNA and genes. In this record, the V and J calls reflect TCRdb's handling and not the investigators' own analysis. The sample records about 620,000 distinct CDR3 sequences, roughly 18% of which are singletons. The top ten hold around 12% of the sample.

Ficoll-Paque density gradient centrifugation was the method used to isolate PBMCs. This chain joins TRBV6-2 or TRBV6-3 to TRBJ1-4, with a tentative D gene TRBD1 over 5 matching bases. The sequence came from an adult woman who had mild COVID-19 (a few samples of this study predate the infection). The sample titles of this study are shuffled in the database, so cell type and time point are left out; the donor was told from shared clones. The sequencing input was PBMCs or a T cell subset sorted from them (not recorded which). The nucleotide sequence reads TGTGCCAGCAGTTACGCGGGGAGGGGTGAAAAACTGTTTTTT. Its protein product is CASSYAGRGEKLFF.